This TCR beta chain originates from a study of T cells in women clearing cervical HPV infection. Study summary: Cases: HPV16-related CIN3 or worse on histology, 2 invasive cancers. Cases' blood sampling followed lesion detection by median approximately 150 days (90 to 200). Only a few women had HLA typing results available.

Remarks on this clone: Antigen unknown. The read ends 3 residues shy of where the CDR3 ends; the end is completed using the germline J gene.

General study findings and limits: Cases and controls were distinguished at AUC around 0.8 by richness and V genes.

Germline loops: CDR1 ENHRY, CDR2 SYGVKD. V lost 0 bases and J lost 4, with 13 bases in between. This CDR3 has 15 amino acids. TCRdb's table, derived via immunoSEQ multiplex PCR, lists solely in-frame clones and lacks some. This specimen shows approximately 17,000 clones; the ten leading clones hold approximately 11%. Input material: blood buffy coat. The sequence was obtained from a woman aged 18 to 75 with a cervical HPV16 infection that either progressed to CIN3+ or cleared (not recorded which). This chain connects TRBV10-3 to TRBJ2-7; TRBD2 might be the D (6 bases). The CDR3 loop reads CAISESGSGGYEQYF. CDR3 DNA (partial): TGTGCCATCAGTGAGTCGGGGAGTGGGGGGTACGAG.